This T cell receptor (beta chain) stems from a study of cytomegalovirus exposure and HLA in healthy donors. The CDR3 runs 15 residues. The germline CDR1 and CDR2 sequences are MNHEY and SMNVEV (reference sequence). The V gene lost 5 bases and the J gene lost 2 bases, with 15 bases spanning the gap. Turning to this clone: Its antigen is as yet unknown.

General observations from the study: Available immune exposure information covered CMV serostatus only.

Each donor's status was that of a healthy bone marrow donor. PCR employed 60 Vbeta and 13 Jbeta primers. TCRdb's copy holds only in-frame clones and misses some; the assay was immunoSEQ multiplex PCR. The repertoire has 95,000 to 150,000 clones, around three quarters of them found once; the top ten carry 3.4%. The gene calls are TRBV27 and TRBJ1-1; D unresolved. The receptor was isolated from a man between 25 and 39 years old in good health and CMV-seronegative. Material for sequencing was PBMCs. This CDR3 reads CASSPGRGSNTEAFF. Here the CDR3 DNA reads TGTGCCAGCAGTCCAGGCAGAGGGTCCAACACTGAAGCTTTCTTT.